A single sample is the source of the 26 T cell receptor beta chains below, sequenced in a study of T cells in Graves' hyperthyroidism and ophthalmopathy. Using RNA transcripts as the source, TCR beta CDR3 regions were amplified. The study used the HTBI primer set for a first-round RT-PCR of the TCR CDR3. TCRdb fed the multiplex PCR reads into MiXCR, producing one record per CDR3 protein. The top ten clones hold approximately 60% of a sample with 250,000 to 350,000 distinct CDR3 sequences, about 17% of them seen once. The sequenced sample was blood. The receptors shown here come from a woman aged 55-69 years with Graves' ophthalmopathy.

This clonotype was seen a handful of times. This chain uses TRBV11-2 with TRBJ1-4; D is ambiguous. The CDR3 covers 14 residues. V was shortened by 5 bases and J by 7 bases, with 14 bases between the two germline ends. The germline V gene encodes CDR1 SGHAT and CDR2 FQNNGV. The CDR3 DNA reads TGTGCCAGCAGCCCTACACAAATGGGTGAAAAACTGTTTTTT. Its protein is CASSPTQMGEKLFF.

This clonotype was counted ten times or more. The chain links TRBV5-1 to TRBJ2-1; no clear D. The CDR3 sequence is 16 residues long. CDR1 is SGHRS, CDR2 YFSETQ, per germline. V lost 1 base and J lost 0, with 11 bases in between. CDR3: CASSLPLLSSYNEQFF. The DNA for the CDR3 is TGCGCCAGCAGCTTGCCTCTACTCTCCTCCTACAATGAGCAGTTCTTC.

A few counts support this clonotype. The rearrangement uses TRBV5-6 and TRBJ2-5, with no clear D. The CDR3 spans 12 residues. Trimming stripped 3 bases from V and 4 bases from J, with 7 bases between. Germline CDR1 and CDR2: SGHDT and YYEEEE. CDR3 protein: CASSWRRETQYF. Written as DNA, the CDR3 is TGTGCCAGCAGCTGGCGGAGAGAGACCCAGTACTTC.

This clonotype was counted ten times or more. This chain connects TRBV5-5 to TRBJ2-7, with no clear D. Germline V gene data show CDR1 as SGHKS and CDR2 as YYEKEE (reference sequence). This CDR3 is built from 14 residues. Trimming cost V 2 bases and J 0 bases, with 9 bases left between them. The CDR3 DNA reads TGTGCCAGCAGCTTAACACACCACTCCTACGAGCAGTACTTC. It encodes CASSLTHHSYEQYF.

This clonotype was observed at least ten times. The chain has TRBV28 and TRBJ2-3; perhaps D is TRBD1 or TRBD2 (5 bases each). V lost 4 bases, J lost 4 bases, and 9 bases lay in between. The V gene's germline CDR1 is MDHEN and CDR2 SYDVKM. The CDR3 contains 13 residues. CDR3 protein: CASSSPGPDTQYF. Written as DNA, the CDR3 is TGTGCCAGCAGTTCTCCGGGGCCAGATACGCAGTATTTT.

This clonotype showed up many times. The rearrangement uses TRBV28 and TRBJ1-1; D perhaps matches TRBD1 (5 bases). Per germline, CDR1 MDHEN and CDR2 SYDVKM. V was pared by 7 bases and J by 10 bases, with 19 bases between. The CDR3 runs 13 residues. The CDR3 region has the DNA TGTGCCAGCATTTCCGAGACAGTGAGGGGAGCTTTCTTT. This encodes CASISETVRGAFF.

The chain links TRBV5-1 to TRBJ2-3; D may be TRBD1 (5 bases). The CDR3 totals 14 residues. Per germline, CDR1 SGHRS and CDR2 YFSETQ. The germline V and J ends were trimmed by 5 bases and 2 bases, with 12 bases remaining between them. The DNA of the CDR3 is TGCGCCAGCAGTCGGATAGGGGTCACAGATACGCAGTATTTT. This gives the protein CASSRIGVTDTQYF.

This clonotype was counted ten times or more. This rearrangement joins TRBV6-1 to TRBJ1-5, with D possibly matching TRBD1 (5 bases). CDR3 length: 17 residues. V was cut by 2 bases and J by 1 base, with 15 bases left in between. The germline CDR1 and CDR2 sequences are MNHNS and SASEGT. In DNA, the CDR3 is TGTGCCAGCAGTGAATGGGGGAGGATGGGGAGCAATCAGCCCCAGCATTTT. Protein product: CASSEWGRMGSNQPQHF.

This clonotype was seen ten or more times. This chain uses TRBV11-1 with TRBJ2-2; tentative D call: TRBD1 (5 bases). This CDR3 contains 15 residues. The V end was cut by 4 bases, the J end by 1 base, with 10 bases between. Germline values: CDR1 SGHAT, CDR2 FQDESV (reference sequence). DNA of the CDR3: TGTGCCAGCAGCTGGCAGGGCAAGAACACCGGGGAGCTGTTTTTT. Its translation is CASSWQGKNTGELFF.

This clonotype was observed at least ten times. The chain uses TRBV7-2 and TRBJ2-7; 11 bases agree with TRBD2. Germline values: CDR1 SGHTA, CDR2 FQGNSA. V shed 4 bases and J 3 bases; nucleotides not matched to a gene: 2. CDR3 length: 14 residues. CDR3 protein: CASSSSGGYYEQYF. The CDR3 region has the DNA TGTGCCAGCAGCTCTAGCGGGGGGTACTACGAGCAGTACTTC.

This clonotype was found many times. This chain connects TRBV20-1 to TRBJ2-3; 13 bases match TRBD2. This CDR3 has 14 amino acids. J lost 3 bases, V lost 8 bases, and 5 bases had no gene match. CDR1 is DFQATT, CDR2 SNEGSKA, per germline (reference sequence). For the CDR3, the DNA is TGCAGTATAGGACTAGCGGGAGTAACAGATACGCAGTATTTT. Protein: CSIGLAGVTDTQYF.

Note on this clonotype: With a much larger clone just one base away, this may be a read error. Likely a read error: the CDR3 ends without its conserved phenylalanine or tryptophan. This chain links TRBV6-6 with TRBJ1-1, with D perhaps TRBD1 (6 bases). Germline CDR1 reads MNHNY; CDR2 reads SVGAGI (reference sequence). Trimming pared 0 bases from V and 2 bases from J, leaving 13 bases between. This CDR3 is built from 16 residues. The CDR3 spells CASSYSLQGANTEAFL. CDR3 nucleotide sequence: TGTGCCAGCAGTTACTCCTTACAGGGAGCCAACACTGAAGCTTTCCTT.

There are many counts of this clonotype. The chain couples TRBV5-1 to TRBJ2-7; TRBD2 agrees at 10 bases. V was pared by 3 bases and J by 2 bases, with 5 bases of the junction left unmatched. Germline lookup yields CDR1 SGHRS and CDR2 YFSETQ. The CDR3 covers 15 residues. This chain's CDR3 is CASSSFGLAAYEQYF. The CDR3 DNA follows: TGCGCCAGCAGCTCCTTTGGACTAGCGGCCTACGAGCAGTACTTC.

The table lists this clonotype with a few counts. The chain uses TRBV5-4 and TRBJ2-2; D may match TRBD1 or TRBD2 (5 bases each). Germline assignment: CDR1 SGHNT and CDR2 YYREEE (reference sequence). V lost 2 bases and J lost 9, with 17 bases in between. The CDR3 is 15 amino acids. CDR3 bases: TGTGCCAGCAGCTTTCGGGGAGTTGGGGCGCGGGAGCTGTTTTTT. Protein sequence: CASSFRGVGARELFF.

This clonotype was seen only once. The chain recombines TRBV28 with TRBJ1-5, with 7 bases matching TRBD1. The germline V gene has CDR1 MDHEN and CDR2 SYDVKM. This CDR3 is built from 15 residues. Trimming at V came to 6 bases and at J to 4 bases, leaving 9 bases not matched to a gene. CDR3 sequence (DNA): TGTGCCAGCAGCCCCTTAGACAGGGCTAATCAGCCCCAGCATTTT. This encodes CASSPLDRANQPQHF.

This clonotype has just a few counts. The rearrangement links TRBV27 to TRBJ1-5; no definite D call. V lost 8 bases and J lost 6, with 8 bases in between. Germline CDR1 reads MNHEY; CDR2 reads SMNVEV (reference sequence). The CDR3 sequence is 11 residues long. The CDR3 sequence is CASGSSQPQHF. Here the CDR3 DNA reads TGTGCCAGCGGCTCGAGTCAGCCCCAGCATTTT.

V is TRBV5-1 and J is TRBJ1-4, with D perhaps TRBD1 (5 bases). Per the germline V gene, CDR1 is SGHRS and CDR2 is YFSETQ. Trimming cost V 1 base and J 1 base, with 11 bases left between them. CDR3 length: 16 residues. CDR3 nucleotide sequence: TGCGCCAGCAGCTTGACGGGGCGGTTAACTAATGAAAAACTGTTTTTT. Translated, it gives CASSLTGRLTNEKLFF.

This clonotype was counted ten times or more. The chain recombines TRBV9 with TRBJ1-2, with 8 bases matching TRBD1. V was pared by 6 bases and J by 8 bases, with 12 bases of the junction left unmatched. The length of the CDR3 is 14 residues. Germline CDR1 reads SGDLS; CDR2 reads YYNGEE. CDR3 DNA: TGTGCCAGCACCTCCTCCAGGGGGCAGGGAGGCTACACCTTC. The encoded protein is CASTSSRGQGGYTF.

This clonotype was observed at least ten times. V usage is TRBV12-3 or TRBV12-4 and J usage is TRBJ2-7; 8 nucleotides align to TRBD1. The CDR3 is 15 amino acids. V trimming: 6 bases; J trimming: 7 bases; junction bases outside the gene matches: 14. The CDR3 DNA follows: TGTGCCAGCAGCCCCCGCGACAGGGGAAACCTAGAGCAGTACTTC. Its protein is CASSPRDRGNLEQYF.

This clonotype has a count of ten or more. This rearrangement joins TRBV10-3 to TRBJ1-1; D might be TRBD1 (5 bases). Trimming left V 10 bases short and J 4 bases short, with 31 bases between. Germline V gene data show CDR1 as ENHRY and CDR2 as SYGVKD. The CDR3 extends over 18 amino acids. CDR3 loop: CATHPQEGLQQKGTEAFF. The CDR3 bases are TGTGCCACCCACCCCCAGGAGGGGTTACAACAGAAAGGCACTGAAGCTTTCTTT.

Turning to this clonotype: Being one base from a much bigger clone, this may be a read error. The chain uses TRBV4-2 and TRBJ1-2, with 7 bases fitting TRBD1. The CDR3 totals 16 residues. The trim removed 4 bases at V and 0 bases at J, leaving 8 bases unmatched. From germline, CDR1 is LGHNA and CDR2 YNFKEQ. The CDR3 nucleotides are TGTGCCAGCAGCCGGTCGACAGGGTACCCTAACTATGGCTACACCTTC. Protein: CASSRSTGYPNYGYTF.

The table lists this clonotype with many counts. J is TRBJ2-1 and V is TRBV5-1; D is perhaps TRBD1 (5 bases). The CDR3 is 13 residues long. CDR1 SGHRS and CDR2 YFSETQ come from the germline V gene. V lost 4 bases and J lost 3, with 8 bases in between. CDR3: CASSEDSYNEQFF. CDR3 nucleotide sequence: TGCGCCAGCAGCGAAGACAGCTACAATGAGCAGTTCTTC.

J is TRBJ2-7 and V is TRBV27, with TRBD1 as a possible D gene (5 bases). V was pared by 5 bases and J by 1 base, with 12 bases between. This CDR3 spans 14 amino acids. Germline CDR1 reads MNHEY; CDR2 reads SMNVEV (reference sequence). CDR3 sequence: CASSQSQGSYEQYF. CDR3 bases: TGTGCCAGCAGTCAAAGTCAGGGTTCCTACGAGCAGTACTTC.

This clonotype was observed a handful of times. The chain has TRBV2 and TRBJ1-5; D gene ambiguous. The germline V and J ends were trimmed by 8 bases and 0 bases, with 11 bases remaining between them. The CDR3 covers 14 residues. Germline V gene lookup returns CDR1 SNHLY and CDR2 FYNNEI. In nucleotides, the CDR3 is TGTGCCAGCGGACGACGAAATAGCAATCAGCCCCAGCATTTT. Its translation is CASGRRNSNQPQHF.

This clonotype was counted between two and nine times. V is TRBV10-3 and J is TRBJ2-2; no clear D gene. The CDR3 spans 15 residues. CDR1 and CDR2 from the germline V gene are ENHRY and SYGVKD. V dropped 6 bases and J dropped 1 base, with 12 bases sitting between them. The CDR3 region is CAISPAERNTGELFF. Written as DNA, the CDR3 is TGTGCCATCAGCCCTGCGGAACGGAACACCGGGGAGCTGTTTTTT.

J is TRBJ1-2 and V is TRBV18; possible D gene TRBD1, 5 bases. Germline V gene sequence: CDR1 KGHSH, CDR2 LQKENI. Deletions cut 6 bases from V and 2 bases from J, with 10 bases between. CDR3 length equals 13 residues. CDR3 residues: CASSRGENYGYTF. CDR3 DNA: TGTGCCAGCTCCCGAGGGGAGAACTATGGCTACACCTTC.